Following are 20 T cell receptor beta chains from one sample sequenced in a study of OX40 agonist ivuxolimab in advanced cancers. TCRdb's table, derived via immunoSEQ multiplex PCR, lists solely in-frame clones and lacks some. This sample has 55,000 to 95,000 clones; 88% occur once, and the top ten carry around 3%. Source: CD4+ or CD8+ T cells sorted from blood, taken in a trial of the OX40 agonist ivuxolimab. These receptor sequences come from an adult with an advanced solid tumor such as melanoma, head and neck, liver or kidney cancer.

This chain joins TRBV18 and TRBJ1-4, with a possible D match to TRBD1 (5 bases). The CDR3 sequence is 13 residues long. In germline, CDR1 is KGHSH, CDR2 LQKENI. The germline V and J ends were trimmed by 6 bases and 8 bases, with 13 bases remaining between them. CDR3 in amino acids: CASSPGQGEKLFF. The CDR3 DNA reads TGTGCCAGCTCTCCCGGACAAGGCGAAAAACTGTTTTTT. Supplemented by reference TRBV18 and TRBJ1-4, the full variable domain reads NAGVMQNPRHLVRRRGQEARLRCSPMKGHSHVYWYRQLPEEGLKFMVYLQKENIIDESGMPKERFSAEFPKEGPSILRIQQVVRGDSAAYFCASSPGQGEKLFFGSGTQLSVL.

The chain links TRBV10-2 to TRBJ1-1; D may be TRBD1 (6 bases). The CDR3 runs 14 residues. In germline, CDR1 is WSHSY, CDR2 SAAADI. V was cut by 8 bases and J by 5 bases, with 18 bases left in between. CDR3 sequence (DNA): TGCGCCAGCGCGGGGGCTTTAGGATTAACTGAAGCTTTCTTT. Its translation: CASAGALGLTEAFF.

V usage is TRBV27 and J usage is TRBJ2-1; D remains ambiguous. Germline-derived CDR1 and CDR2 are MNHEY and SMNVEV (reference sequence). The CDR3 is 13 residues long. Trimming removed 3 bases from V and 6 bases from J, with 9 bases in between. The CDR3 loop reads CASSLARINEQFF. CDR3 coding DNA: TGTGCCAGCAGTTTGGCTAGGATCAATGAGCAGTTCTTC.

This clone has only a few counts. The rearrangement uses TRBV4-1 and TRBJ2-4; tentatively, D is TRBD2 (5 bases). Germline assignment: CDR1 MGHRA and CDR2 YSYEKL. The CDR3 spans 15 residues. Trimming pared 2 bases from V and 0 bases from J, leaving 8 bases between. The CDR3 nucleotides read TGCGCCAGCAGCCAAACCGGACTAGCCAAAAACATTCAGTACTTC. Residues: CASSQTGLAKNIQYF.

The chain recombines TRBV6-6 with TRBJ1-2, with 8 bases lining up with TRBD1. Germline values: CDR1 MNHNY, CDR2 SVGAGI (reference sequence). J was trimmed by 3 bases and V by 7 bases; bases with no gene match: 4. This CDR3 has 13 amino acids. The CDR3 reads CASNLDRDYGYTF. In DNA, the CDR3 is TGTGCCAGCAACTTGGACAGGGACTATGGCTACACCTTC.

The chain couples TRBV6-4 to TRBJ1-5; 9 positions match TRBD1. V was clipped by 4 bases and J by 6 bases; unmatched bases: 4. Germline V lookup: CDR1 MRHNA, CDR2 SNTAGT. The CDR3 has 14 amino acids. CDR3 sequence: CASSATGGGQPQHF. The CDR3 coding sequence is TGTGCCAGCAGTGCCACAGGGGGCGGTCAGCCCCAGCATTTT.

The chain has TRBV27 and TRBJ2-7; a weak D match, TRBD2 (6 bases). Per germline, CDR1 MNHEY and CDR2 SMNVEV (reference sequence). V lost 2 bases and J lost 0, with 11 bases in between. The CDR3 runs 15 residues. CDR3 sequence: CASSLRRGPSYEQYF. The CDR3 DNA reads TGTGCCAGCAGTTTAAGGCGGGGACCCTCCTACGAGCAGTACTTC.

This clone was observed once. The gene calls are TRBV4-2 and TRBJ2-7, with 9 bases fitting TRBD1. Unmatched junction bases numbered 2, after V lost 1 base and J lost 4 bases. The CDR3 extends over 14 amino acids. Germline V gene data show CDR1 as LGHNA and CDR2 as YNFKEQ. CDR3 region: CASSQAGQGYEQYF. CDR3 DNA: TGTGCCAGCAGCCAAGCCGGACAGGGGTACGAGCAGTACTTC.

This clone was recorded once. The CDR3 DNA sequence: TGTGCCATCGCCGGCGAGGAGGCAGGGGAAGAGACCCAGTACTTC. Protein product: CAIAGEEAGEETQYF. The rearrangement links TRBV10-3 to TRBJ2-5; D is possibly TRBD1 (6 bases). Germline V CDR1 and CDR2: ENHRY, SYGVKD. The CDR3 runs 15 residues. Trimming shortened V by 8 bases and J by 3 bases, and 19 bases separated the two germline ends.

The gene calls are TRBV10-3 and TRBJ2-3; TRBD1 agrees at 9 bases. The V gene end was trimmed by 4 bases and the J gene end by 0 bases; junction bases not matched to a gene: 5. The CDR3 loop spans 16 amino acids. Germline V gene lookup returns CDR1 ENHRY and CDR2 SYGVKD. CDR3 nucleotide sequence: TGTGCCATCAGTGTTGACAGGGGGGGGAGCACAGATACGCAGTATTTT. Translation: CAISVDRGGSTDTQYF.

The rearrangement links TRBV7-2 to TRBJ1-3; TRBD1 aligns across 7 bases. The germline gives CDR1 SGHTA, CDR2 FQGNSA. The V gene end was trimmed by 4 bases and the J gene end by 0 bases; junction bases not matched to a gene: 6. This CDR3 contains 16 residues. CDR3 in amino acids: CASSSRQGSSGNTIYF. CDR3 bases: TGTGCCAGCAGCTCCCGACAGGGTAGCTCTGGAAACACCATATATTTT. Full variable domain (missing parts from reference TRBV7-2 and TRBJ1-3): GAGVSQSPSNKVTEKGKDVELRCDPISGHTALYWYRQSLGQGLEFLIYFQGNSAPDKSGLPSDRFSAERTGGSVSTLTIQRTQQEDSAVYLCASSSRQGSSGNTIYFGEGSWLTVV.

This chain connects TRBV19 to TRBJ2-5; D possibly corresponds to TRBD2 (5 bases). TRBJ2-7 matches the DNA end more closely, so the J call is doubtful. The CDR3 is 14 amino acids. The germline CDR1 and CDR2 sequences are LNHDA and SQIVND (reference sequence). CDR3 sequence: CASSPTGGPYEQYF. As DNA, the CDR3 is TGTGCCAGTAGTCCCACCGGAGGACCCTACGAGCAGTACTTC.

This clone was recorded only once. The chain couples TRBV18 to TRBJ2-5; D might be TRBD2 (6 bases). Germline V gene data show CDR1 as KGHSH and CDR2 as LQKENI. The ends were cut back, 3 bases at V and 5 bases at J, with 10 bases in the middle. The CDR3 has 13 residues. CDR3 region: CASSPGLVETQYF. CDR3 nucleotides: TGTGCCAGCTCACCGGGACTGGTGGAGACCCAGTACTTC. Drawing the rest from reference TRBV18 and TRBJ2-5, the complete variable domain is NAGVMQNPRHLVRRRGQEARLRCSPMKGHSHVYWYRQLPEEGLKFMVYLQKENIIDESGMPKERFSAEFPKEGPSILRIQQVVRGDSAAYFCASSPGLVETQYFGPGTRLLVL.

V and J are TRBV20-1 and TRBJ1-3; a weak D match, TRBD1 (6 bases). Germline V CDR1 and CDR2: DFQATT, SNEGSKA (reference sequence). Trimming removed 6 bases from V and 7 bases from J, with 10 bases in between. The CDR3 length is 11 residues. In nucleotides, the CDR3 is TGCAGTGCCACGGACAGCAACACCATATATTTT. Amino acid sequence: CSATDSNTIYF.

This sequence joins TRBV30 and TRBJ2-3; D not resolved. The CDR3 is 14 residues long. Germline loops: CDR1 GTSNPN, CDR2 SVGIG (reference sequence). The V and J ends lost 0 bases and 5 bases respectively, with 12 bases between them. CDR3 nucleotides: TGTGCCTGGAGTGTACGTGGGTCTGGAGATACGCAGTATTTT. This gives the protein CAWSVRGSGDTQYF.

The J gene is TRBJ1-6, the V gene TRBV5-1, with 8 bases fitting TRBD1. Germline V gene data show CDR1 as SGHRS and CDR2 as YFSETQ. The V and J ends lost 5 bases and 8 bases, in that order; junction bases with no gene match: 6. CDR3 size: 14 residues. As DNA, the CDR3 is TGCGCCAGCAGGGAGACAGGGGACTATTCACCCCTCCACTTT. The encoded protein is CASRETGDYSPLHF.

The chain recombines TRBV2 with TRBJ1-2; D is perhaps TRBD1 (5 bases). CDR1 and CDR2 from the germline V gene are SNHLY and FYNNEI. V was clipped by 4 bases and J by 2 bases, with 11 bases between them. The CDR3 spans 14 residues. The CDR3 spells CASSARQINYGYTF. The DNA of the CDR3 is TGTGCCAGCAGTGCGCGACAGATAAACTATGGCTACACCTTC.

As DNA, the CDR3 is TGCGCCAGCAGCTTGGGCCCCTCAACGGGAGGAGGGACAGATACGCAGTATTTT. Translated, it gives CASSLGPSTGGGTDTQYF. V and J are TRBV5-1 and TRBJ2-3, with 7 positions matching TRBD2. CDR3 length equals 18 residues. Losses at the gene ends were 0 bases for V and 3 bases for J; bases not matched to a gene: 13. Germline loops: CDR1 SGHRS, CDR2 YFSETQ.

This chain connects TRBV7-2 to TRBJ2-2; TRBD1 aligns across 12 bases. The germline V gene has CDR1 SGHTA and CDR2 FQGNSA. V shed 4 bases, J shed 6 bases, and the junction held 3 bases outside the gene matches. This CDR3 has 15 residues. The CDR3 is CASSSGQGAAGELFF. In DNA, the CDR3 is TGTGCCAGCAGCTCGGGACAGGGGGCGGCCGGGGAGCTGTTTTTT.

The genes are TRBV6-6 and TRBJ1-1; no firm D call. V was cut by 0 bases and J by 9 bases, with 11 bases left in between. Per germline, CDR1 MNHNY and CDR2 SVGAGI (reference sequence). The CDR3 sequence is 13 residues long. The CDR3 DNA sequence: TGTGCCAGCAGTTACTCGAGCCAGACAAAAGCTTTCTTT. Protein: CASSYSSQTKAFF.